This TCR beta chain is drawn from a study of blood T cells in healthy people across ages. General study results and limits: Older age coincided with a roughly linear decline in TCR beta diversity per million T cells.

This clonotype occurred a few times. Its antigen is as yet unknown. Approximately 9 milliliters of peripheral blood were drawn from each donor into EDTA-treated tubes. Each sample gave at least 6.5 million isolated PBMCs. Germline lookup yields CDR1 MNHNY and CDR2 SVGAGI (reference sequence). V gave up 1 base and J gave up 8 bases, with 9 bases separating them. The CDR3 is 14 residues long. With a J-beta primer mix and a sample-barcoded 5' primer, a second PCR ran about 7 to 12 cycles. One entry per CDR3 protein results from TCRdb running MiXCR on the 5' RACE reads. The sample lists 920,000 or so distinct CDR3 sequences; 45% were seen once.

This sequence joins TRBV6-6 and TRBJ1-6, with D possibly TRBD1 on 5 matching bases. The sample consisted of blood. The clonotype comes from an older woman in good health. CDR3 DNA sequence: TGTGCCAGCAGTTACTTGGGGGAAGATTCACCCCTCCACTTT. Translated: CASSYLGEDSPLHF.